Following are 21 T cell receptor beta chains from one sample sequenced in a study of T cells in Graves' hyperthyroidism and ophthalmopathy. TCR beta CDR3 sequences were amplified from RNA transcripts. The HTBI primer set drove a first-round RT-PCR of the TCR CDR3. TCRdb re-called the multiplex PCR reads with MiXCR, one entry per CDR3 protein. The profile shows nearly 600,000 distinct CDR3 sequences, 14% of them singletons. Source material: blood. These receptors originate from a young woman with Graves' ophthalmopathy.

This clonotype was counted ten times or more. The chain is built from TRBV5-1 and TRBJ2-1; possibly TRBD1 or TRBD2 for D (5 bases each). The CDR3 loop spans 13 amino acids. Germline V gene sequence: CDR1 SGHRS, CDR2 YFSETQ. V was clipped by 5 bases and J by 6 bases, with 12 bases between them. In DNA, the CDR3 is TGCGCCAGCAGGAGGGACGTTAGCAATGAGCAGTTCTTC. It translates to CASRRDVSNEQFF.

This clonotype was recorded at least ten times. The gene calls are TRBV15 and TRBJ2-5; possible D gene TRBD1, 7 bases. Germline CDR1 reads LNHNV; CDR2 reads YYDKDF (reference sequence). V lost 0 bases, J lost 5 bases, and 13 bases lay in between. The CDR3 totals 15 residues. The CDR3 protein is CATSRDGGGRETQYF. The CDR3 DNA reads TGTGCCACCAGCAGAGATGGAGGGGGCCGGGAGACCCAGTACTTC.

As concerns this clonotype: A much larger clone differs by one base, so this may be a read error. The rearrangement joins TRBV19 to TRBJ1-5; TRBD1 agrees at 7 bases. Germline-derived CDR1 and CDR2 are LNHDA and SQIVND (reference sequence). The trim removed 5 bases at V and 1 base at J, leaving 5 bases unmatched. This CDR3 spans 15 amino acids. Here the CDR3 DNA reads TGTGCCAGTAGTGTCCGACAGGGAAGCAATCAGCCCCAGCATTTT. This codes for CASSVRQGSNQPQHF. The full variable domain, with the rest looked up from reference TRBV19 and TRBJ1-5, is DGGITQSPKYLFRKEGQNVTLSCEQNLNHDAMYWYRQDPGQGLRLIYYSQIVNDFQKGDIAEGYSVSREKKESFPLTVTSAQKNPTAFYLCASSVRQGSNQPQHFGDGTRLSIL.

The chain uses TRBV4-3 and TRBJ2-1; 11 nucleotides match TRBD2. Looked up from germline, CDR1 is LGHNA and CDR2 is YSLEER. The V and J ends lost 0 bases and 8 bases, in that order; junction bases with no gene match: 15. This CDR3 is 19 amino acids long. CDR3 sequence: CASSQDPPDGLAGGHEQFF. The CDR3, as DNA: TGCGCCAGCAGCCAAGATCCTCCCGATGGGCTAGCGGGAGGCCATGAGCAGTTCTTC.

The V and J genes are TRBV20-1 and TRBJ2-3; TRBD2 matches at 10 bases. Per the germline V gene, CDR1 is DFQATT and CDR2 is SNEGSKA (reference sequence). The J segment lost 8 bases and the V segment lost 0 bases, leaving 11 bases of the junction unmatched. There are 16 residues in the CDR3. The CDR3 reads CSARDRVLAGAGTQYF. The CDR3 coding sequence is TGCAGTGCTAGAGACCGGGTGCTAGCGGGAGCCGGTACGCAGTATTTT.

This clonotype was seen repeatedly, ten times or more. The chain joins TRBV11-2 to TRBJ1-6; no clear D. Germline V gene data show CDR1 as SGHAT and CDR2 as FQNNGV. V gave up 5 bases and J gave up 6 bases, with 20 bases separating them. The CDR3 is made up of 17 amino acids. In DNA, the CDR3 is TGTGCCAGCAGCGGAGGGCGGGGATCCCCTAGTAATTCACCCCTCCACTTT. Its translation: CASSGGRGSPSNSPLHF.

This clonotype was picked up many times. The rearrangement uses TRBV6-1 and TRBJ2-1; 12 nucleotides line up with TRBD2. The CDR3 covers 15 residues. After removal of 6 bases from V and 6 bases from J, the junction contained 6 bases not matched to a gene. Germline V gene data show CDR1 as MNHNS and CDR2 as SASEGT. The CDR3 sequence is CASRPGLAGSNEQFF. The CDR3 DNA is TGTGCCAGCAGGCCAGGACTAGCGGGGAGCAATGAGCAGTTCTTC.

This clonotype was counted between two and nine times. A clone one base away is much larger, so this may be a read error. The gene calls are TRBV2 and TRBJ2-2, with D perhaps matching TRBD2 (5 bases). CDR1 is SNHLY, CDR2 FYNNEI, per germline. Trimming cost V 4 bases and J 7 bases, with 13 bases left between them. CDR3 length: 14 residues. CDR3 sequence reads: CASSGGLVVGELFF. The CDR3 region has the DNA TGTGCCAGCAGTGGCGGACTGGTGGTCGGGGAGCTGTTTTTT.

This clonotype was recorded at least ten times. The rearrangement uses TRBV7-6 and TRBJ2-1, with D possibly being TRBD1 (5 bases). V was clipped by 3 bases and J by 2 bases, with 11 bases between them. The CDR3 runs to 15 residues. CDR1 SGHVS and CDR2 FNYEAQ come from the germline V gene. CDR3 nucleotides: TGTGCCAGCAGCTTCGGACAATCCCCCTACAATGAGCAGTTCTTC. It encodes CASSFGQSPYNEQFF.

This clonotype has only a few counts. V gene TRBV7-9 combines with J gene TRBJ2-3, with D unclear. This CDR3 is built from 17 residues. Germline CDR1 reads SEHNR; CDR2 reads FQNEAQ (reference sequence). Trimming removed 5 bases at V and 2 bases at J, with 20 bases between. The CDR3 is CASSLYRGPKNTDTQYF. Written as DNA, the CDR3 is TGTGCCAGCAGCCTATATAGAGGACCCAAAAACACAGATACGCAGTATTTT.

This clonotype was recorded many times. This chain links TRBV27 with TRBJ2-1, with TRBD2 identical over 9 bases. The ends lost 6 bases at V and 6 bases at J; junction bases unmatched: 6. Germline V gene sequence: CDR1 MNHEY, CDR2 SMNVEV (reference sequence). The length of the CDR3 is 14 residues. The CDR3 region is CASRTAGGINEQFF. In DNA, the CDR3 is TGTGCCAGCAGAACAGCGGGAGGAATCAATGAGCAGTTCTTC.

The J gene is TRBJ2-5, the V gene TRBV19; 10 bases agree with TRBD1. Germline loops: CDR1 LNHDA, CDR2 SQIVND (reference sequence). This CDR3 has 16 residues. Germline trimming cut 1 base from V and 5 bases from J; bases unmatched to any gene: 7. The CDR3: CASSIGRGTGEETQYF. The CDR3 coding sequence is TGTGCCAGTAGTATAGGCCGCGGGACAGGGGAGGAGACCCAGTACTTC.

Many counts were recorded for this clonotype. The chain joins TRBV2 to TRBJ1-1, with D perhaps TRBD1 (6 bases). Germline V CDR1 and CDR2: SNHLY, FYNNEI. Trimming left V 6 bases short and J 5 bases short, with 16 bases between. The CDR3 sequence is 14 residues long. The DNA of the CDR3 is TGTGCCAGCAGGCTACAGGGAGCGGGGACTGAAGCTTTCTTT. Encoded protein: CASRLQGAGTEAFF.

This clonotype was observed many times. The DNA of the CDR3 is TGTGCCAGCAGTCCAGAGGGTGGCTACACCTTC. Residues: CASSPEGGYTF. This chain uses TRBV12-3 or TRBV12-4 with TRBJ1-2; D is unclear. Trimming cost V 5 bases and J 7 bases, with 8 bases left between them. The CDR3 covers 11 residues.

This clonotype was detected ten times or more. This rearrangement joins TRBV20-1 to TRBJ1-5; a possible D gene is TRBD1 (5 bases). V lost 6 bases, J lost 4 bases, and 10 bases lay in between. CDR1 and CDR2 (germline): DFQATT, SNEGSKA (reference sequence). The CDR3 runs to 12 residues. The CDR3 DNA reads as TGCAGTGCGCAACAGGTGAATCAGCCCCAGCATTTT. Amino acid sequence: CSAQQVNQPQHF.

This clonotype has ten or more counts. In DNA, the CDR3 is TGTGCTAGTGGTTTTATTCCCCGGGAGGGCAACACCGGGGAGCTGTTTTTT. Translated: CASGFIPREGNTGELFF. The chain uses TRBV12-5 and TRBJ2-2, with 8 bases identical to TRBD2. The ends lost 3 bases at V and 2 bases at J; junction bases unmatched: 8. CDR1 and CDR2 (germline): LGHNT, FRNRAP. The CDR3 is 17 amino acids.

The chain is built from TRBV6-1 and TRBJ2-1; 10 bases match TRBD2. CDR3 length: 15 residues. Looked up from germline, CDR1 is MNHNS and CDR2 is SASEGT. Trimming at V came to 5 bases and at J to 9 bases, leaving 10 bases not matched to a gene. For the CDR3, the DNA is TGTGCCAGCAGTCCCGGGACTAGCGCAGTGGGTGAGCAGTTCTTC. Translation gives CASSPGTSAVGEQFF.

A few counts support this clonotype. The rearrangement uses TRBV5-6 and TRBJ1-6; no firm D call. Trimming stripped 4 bases from V and 8 bases from J, with 7 bases between. The germline V gene encodes CDR1 SGHDT and CDR2 YYEEEE. The CDR3 spans 12 residues. CDR3 sequence (DNA): TGTGCCAGCAGCGTACAAGATTCACCCCTCCACTTT. Protein sequence: CASSVQDSPLHF.

At least ten counts were recorded for this clonotype. This chain uses TRBV28 with TRBJ2-7; 10 nucleotides agree with TRBD2. The CDR3 is 16 residues long. CDR1 MDHEN and CDR2 SYDVKM come from the germline V gene. The trim removed 4 bases at V and 4 bases at J, leaving 10 bases unmatched. CDR3 DNA sequence: TGTGCCAGCAGTTCCTCTAGCGGGAGTGTTAATTACGAGCAGTACTTC. Its translation is CASSSSSGSVNYEQYF.

The table lists this clonotype with a few counts. J is TRBJ2-5 and V is TRBV12-3 or TRBV12-4; 8 positions match TRBD2. The ends lost 3 bases at V and 3 bases at J; junction bases unmatched: 6. The CDR3 is 15 residues long. This chain's CDR3 is CASSFFGRGEETQYF. The CDR3 nucleotides are TGTGCCAGCAGTTTCTTCGGGAGGGGGGAAGAGACCCAGTACTTC.

This clonotype was detected ten times or more. J is TRBJ2-1 and V is TRBV18, with D maybe TRBD2 (5 bases). This CDR3 has 16 residues. CDR1 KGHSH and CDR2 LQKENI come from the germline V gene. V lost 2 bases, J lost 8 bases, and 19 bases lay in between. CDR3 sequence: CASSPIVASSLHEQFF. DNA for the CDR3: TGTGCCAGCTCACCAATCGTGGCTAGCTCTTTACATGAGCAGTTCTTC.